Below are 22 T cell receptor beta chains sequenced from a single sample in a study of T cells in women clearing cervical HPV infection. TCRdb's copy holds only in-frame clones and misses some; the assay was immunoSEQ multiplex PCR. The sample is made up of about 44,000 clones, and the top ten hold 1.2% of it. Sequencing was done on a sample of blood buffy coat. The origin of the receptors is a woman between 18 and 70 years old with a cervical HPV16 infection that either progressed to CIN3+ or cleared (not recorded which).

Regarding this clone: The sequence runs out 3 residues before the end of the CDR3; the remainder is reconstructed from the germline J gene. The sample carries other DNA sequences with the same CDR3. The chain uses TRBV7-3 and TRBJ2-3; 14 nucleotides match TRBD2. Germline CDR1 and CDR2: SGHTA and FQGTGA. CDR3 size: 18 residues. The ends lost 4 bases at V and 4 bases at J; junction bases unmatched: 10. The CDR3 sequence is CASSSGLAGGNVADTQYF. The sequenced part of the CDR3 DNA is TGTGCCAGCAGCTCCGGACTAGCGGGGGGCAATGTCGCAGATACG.

Details on this clone: The read terminates 3 residues before the CDR3 end, so the remaining end is supplied by the germline J gene. This sequence joins TRBV14 and TRBJ2-1, with 8 bases matching TRBD2. With V trimmed by 5 bases and J by 6 bases, 9 bases remained unmatched. The CDR3 is made up of 15 amino acids. Germline assignment: CDR1 SGHDN and CDR2 FVKESK. The CDR3 DNA, read in part, is TGTGCCAGCAGCTCCCTAGCGGGCGTCCCCAATGAG. Translating gives CASSSLAGVPNE. The full CDR3 sequence reads CASSSLAGVPNEQFF.

Note on this clone: The read comes to an end 3 residues before the CDR3 does, leaving the germline J gene to fill in the end. The chain has TRBV28 and TRBJ1-2; 8 bases line up with TRBD1. The CDR3 runs to 16 residues. The germline gives CDR1 MDHEN, CDR2 SYDVKM. V shed 6 bases and J 4 bases; nucleotides not matched to a gene: 13. The CDR3 DNA, read in part, is TGTGCCAGCAGACACCCCAGGGGGCGTCACGGCTATGGC. As protein: CASRHPRGRHGYG. The full CDR3 sequence reads CASRHPRGRHGYGYTF.

Regarding this clone: The CDR3 is cut off 3 residues early in the read; its end comes from the germline J gene. The gene calls are TRBV2 and TRBJ1-5, with D possibly TRBD1 on 6 matching bases. With 4 bases removed from V and 1 base from J, the gap between germline ends came to 11 bases. The CDR3 consists of 15 residues. Per germline, CDR1 SNHLY and CDR2 FYNNEI. CDR3 residues: CASSGQVGSNQPQHF. Partial CDR3 DNA: TGTGCCAGCAGTGGACAGGTCGGAAGCAATCAGCCC.

On this clone: The read finishes 3 residues shy of the CDR3 end, and the germline J gene is used to complete it. The J gene is TRBJ2-2, the V gene TRBV2; 7 positions match TRBD1. The CDR3 length is 14 residues. The V gene's germline CDR1 is SNHLY and CDR2 FYNNEI. CDR3 bases read: TGTGCCAGCAGGGAAACAGGGGCGAATTCACCG. Translating gives CASRETGANSP. The entire CDR3 protein is CASRETGANSPLFF. Combining the CDR3 with reference TRBV2 and TRBJ2-2 gives the whole variable domain EPEVTQTPSHQVTQMGQEVILRCVPISNHLYFYWYRQILGQKVEFLVSFYNNEISEKSEIFDDQFSVERPDGSNFTLKIRSTKLEDSAMYFCASRETGANSPLFFGEGSRLTVL.

A note on this clone: The CDR3 extends 3 residues past the end of the read, so its final part is completed from the germline J gene. V gene TRBV20-1 combines with J gene TRBJ1-5; TRBD1 agrees at 9 bases. The CDR3 sequence is 14 residues long. The junction had 9 bases not matched to a gene; V was cut back by 5 bases and J by 7 bases. The germline CDR1 and CDR2 sequences are DFQATT and SNEGSKA (reference sequence). CDR3 bases read: TGCAGTGCTGGTCCGGGACAGGGAGGCCAGCCC. Its translation: CSAGPGQGGQP. The complete CDR3 sequence is CSAGPGQGGQPQHF.

Regarding this clone: The DNA ends 3 residues before the CDR3 does, and the rest of the CDR3 is filled in from the germline J gene. The rearrangement links TRBV2 to TRBJ2-7; D possibly corresponds to TRBD2 (5 bases). This CDR3 has 12 residues. V gave up 11 bases and J gave up 0 bases, with 11 bases separating them. The V gene's germline CDR1 is SNHLY and CDR2 FYNNEI. The sequenced part of the CDR3 DNA is TGTGCCGGAAGGACTCTCTCCTACGAG. Amino acids: CAGRTLSYE. The full CDR3 reads CAGRTLSYEQYF.

About this clone itself: The read gets to within 3 residues of the CDR3 end, and the germline J gene fills in the rest. The J gene is TRBJ1-3, the V gene TRBV18; tentative D call: TRBD1 (6 bases). V dropped 4 bases and J dropped 0 bases, with 10 bases sitting between them. The CDR3 covers 15 residues. Germline V gives CDR1 KGHSH, CDR2 LQKENI. The part of the CDR3 DNA that was read is TGTGCCAGCTCACTTCGGGACATCTCTGGAAACACC. This encodes CASSLRDISGNT. The full CDR3 sequence reads CASSLRDISGNTIYF.

Concerning this clone: The read ends 3 residues early relative to the CDR3; the germline J gene fills the gap. The V call is TRBV2, the J call TRBJ1-1, with a weak D call TRBD1 (5 bases). CDR1 and CDR2 from the germline V gene are SNHLY and FYNNEI. Trimming cost V 6 bases and J 7 bases, with 12 bases left between them. The CDR3 spans 12 residues. Here the CDR3 reads CASRSGGIEAFF. Partial CDR3 DNA: TGTGCCAGCAGGTCGGGGGGAATTGAA.

In the case of this clone: Read coverage stops 3 residues before the CDR3 terminus; the germline J gene supplies the remainder. The chain couples TRBV12-3 or TRBV12-4 to TRBJ1-4; TRBD1 is a possible D gene (5 bases). The CDR3 runs to 16 residues. Trimming removed 6 bases at V and 0 bases at J, with 14 bases between. The CDR3 spells CASSYGHASTNEKLFF. The part of the CDR3 DNA that was read is TGTGCCAGCAGCTACGGACATGCTTCAACTAATGAAAAA.

As for this clone: The CDR3 is cut off 3 residues early in the read; its end comes from the germline J gene. The chain combines TRBV19 with TRBJ2-1; 8 bases align to TRBD2. J lost 4 bases, V lost 4 bases, and 9 bases had no gene match. The CDR3 runs to 16 residues. CDR1 LNHDA and CDR2 SQIVND come from the germline V gene (reference sequence). The CDR3 spells CASSTVRGGHYNEQFF. CDR3 DNA (partial): TGTGCCAGTAGTACGGTCCGCGGGGGGCATTACAATGAG. Supplemented by reference TRBV19 and TRBJ2-1, the full variable domain reads DGGITQSPKYLFRKEGQNVTLSCEQNLNHDAMYWYRQDPGQGLRLIYYSQIVNDFQKGDIAEGYSVSREKKESFPLTVTSAQKNPTAFYLCASSTVRGGHYNEQFFGPGTRLTVL.

Comment on this clone: The read terminates 3 residues ahead of where the CDR3 ends, so the germline J gene completes it. The V call is TRBV7-3, the J call TRBJ2-1; maybe TRBD2 (5 bases). This CDR3 comprises 12 residues. Trimming removed 3 bases from V and 5 bases from J, with 5 bases in between. CDR1 SGHTA and CDR2 FQGTGA come from the germline V gene. CDR3 in amino acids: CASSFGDNEQFF. The CDR3 DNA, read in part, is TGTGCCAGCAGCTTCGGGGACAATGAG.

Note on this clone: One end of the junction fails to match germline, which may point to a read error. The sequence runs out 3 residues before the end of the CDR3; the remainder is reconstructed from the germline J gene. The same CDR3 is also encoded by other DNA sequences in this sample. The chain carries TRBV19 and TRBJ1-3; tentative D call: TRBD1 (5 bases). This CDR3 spans 15 amino acids. The V gene's germline CDR1 is LNHDA and CDR2 SQIVND (reference sequence). CDR3 DNA (partial): TGTGCCAGTAGTACGGACACCGTCTCTGGAAACACA. This codes for CASSTDTVSGNT. Given in full, the CDR3 is CASSTDTVSGNTIYF.

Notes on this clone: The CDR3 is cut off 3 residues early in the read; its end comes from the germline J gene. The V gene is TRBV2, the J gene TRBJ2-7; TRBD1 aligns across 9 bases. Germline V gene sequence: CDR1 SNHLY, CDR2 FYNNEI. The CDR3 extends over 14 amino acids. The V gene end was trimmed by 3 bases and the J gene end by 1 base; junction bases not matched to a gene: 1. The chain's CDR3 is CASSEDRGSYEQYF. The sequenced CDR3 bases are TGTGCCAGCAGTGAGGACAGGGGTTCCTACGAG.

Comments on this clone: The read ends 3 residues early relative to the CDR3; the germline J gene fills the gap. The gene calls are TRBV13 and TRBJ2-7; D not resolved. The CDR3 contains 15 residues. V gave up 5 bases and J gave up 3 bases, with 17 bases separating them. CDR1 is PRHDT and CDR2 is FYEKMQ in the germline V gene (reference sequence). CDR3 DNA (partial): TGTGCCAGCAGCATCCTGACCGGGTCTTACTACGAG. This codes for CASSILTGSYYE. The CDR3 in its entirety is CASSILTGSYYEQYF.

About this clone: The read ends 3 residues before the CDR3 terminus; that terminus is restored from the germline J gene. The V gene is TRBV19, the J gene TRBJ2-3; a possible D gene is TRBD2 (5 bases). Germline assignment: CDR1 LNHDA and CDR2 SQIVND (reference sequence). The CDR3 contains 15 residues. The ends were cut back, 5 bases at V and 1 base at J, with 13 bases in the middle. This CDR3 reads CASSHRAGGTDTQYF. The sequenced part of the CDR3 DNA is TGTGCCAGTAGTCATAGGGCCGGGGGCACAGATACG.

A remark on this clone: The CDR3 extends 3 residues past the end of the read, so its final part is completed from the germline J gene. The chain uses TRBV28 and TRBJ1-2; perhaps TRBD1 as D (6 bases). The germline V and J ends were trimmed by 2 bases and 6 bases, with 16 bases remaining between them. This CDR3 contains 15 residues. The germline V gene has CDR1 MDHEN and CDR2 SYDVKM. The CDR3 protein is CASSLRRRGGDGYTF. The CDR3 bases that were read are TGTGCCAGCAGTTTACGGCGCAGGGGTGGTGATGGC.

Remarks on this clone: The read gets to within 3 residues of the CDR3 end, and the germline J gene fills in the rest. This chain links TRBV30 with TRBJ2-5; D might be TRBD2 (5 bases). Trimming took off 4 bases at V and 2 bases at J, with 8 bases between the two ends. From germline, CDR1 is GTSNPN and CDR2 SVGIG (reference sequence). This CDR3 has 12 residues. Incomplete CDR3 DNA: TGTGCCTGGACGGGGAGTCAAGAGACC. It yields the protein CAWTGSQET. In full, the CDR3 is CAWTGSQETQYF.

Worth noting for this clone: The read is 3 residues too short to cover the CDR3 end, so that end is filled in from the germline J gene. The rearrangement uses TRBV19 and TRBJ2-7, with D unresolved. This CDR3 region has 12 residues. V was shortened by 8 bases and J by 6 bases, with 14 bases between the two germline ends. Germline loops: CDR1 LNHDA, CDR2 SQIVND (reference sequence). The sequenced CDR3 bases are TGTGCCAGTGGTGTACCTAGATCCGAG. Amino acids: CASGVPRSE. The whole CDR3 protein is CASGVPRSEQYF.

Points on this clone: The missing CDR3 end, 3 residues past where the read stops, is filled in from the germline J gene. J is TRBJ2-7 and V is TRBV28, with TRBD1 identical over 7 bases. V dropped 4 bases and J dropped 3; count of bases not matched to a gene: 0. CDR3 length: 12 residues. Germline lookup yields CDR1 MDHEN and CDR2 SYDVKM. CDR3 DNA, as far as it was read: TGTGCCAGCAGTTCAGGGGGCTACGAG. Amino acid sequence: CASSSGGYE. The entire CDR3 reads CASSSGGYEQYF.

Comments on this clone: The read halts 3 residues ahead of the CDR3 end, with the missing end drawn from the germline J gene. This chain links TRBV10-3 with TRBJ1-2, with 8 positions matching TRBD1. After removal of 3 bases from V and 5 bases from J, the junction contained 2 bases not matched to a gene. The CDR3 consists of 13 residues. Germline CDR1 and CDR2: ENHRY and SYGVKD. CDR3 bases read: TGTGCCATCAGTGAACAGGGGGGATATGGC. This codes for CAISEQGGYG. The whole CDR3 sequence reads CAISEQGGYGYTF.

To note about this clone: The sequenced fragment ends 3 residues before the CDR3 boundary, so the rest is inferred from the germline J gene. The chain recombines TRBV20-1 with TRBJ1-3; D is unclear. V was pared by 4 bases and J by 3 bases, with 7 bases between. There are 12 residues in the CDR3. Germline CDR1 is DFQATT and CDR2 is SNEGSKA (reference sequence). CDR3 amino acids: CSAKGFGNTIYF. CDR3 DNA, as far as it was read: TGCAGTGCTAAAGGGTTTGGAAACACC.